One sample yielded the 7 T cell receptor beta chains listed below, sequenced in a study of regulatory T cells in long-lasting Graves disease. Assembly of TCR beta libraries relied on iRepertoire HTBI primers together with Arm-PCR of CDR3 regions. One entry per CDR3 protein, called by TCRdb with MiXCR from the multiplex PCR reads. The profile covers 400,000 to 450,000 distinct CDR3 sequences, with under 15% appearing a single time and 16% taken by the ten largest. As to time point: newly diagnosed GD, antithyroid drugs for less than 3 months. Scientists built the TCR library using RNA that was extracted from PBMCs. These data also featured in a second study, about T cells in Graves' hyperthyroidism and ophthalmopathy.

The sequences come from peripheral blood mononuclear cells (PBMCs), collected at new diagnosis, from a patient treated with antithyroid drugs. The receptors were sampled from a woman aged 25 to 39 with Graves disease.

This clonotype was detected ten times or more. The chain joins TRBV6-1 to TRBJ1-4; tentatively, D is TRBD1 (5 bases). The CDR3 is made up of 14 amino acids. CDR1 and CDR2 (germline): MNHNS, SASEGT. The V and J ends lost 2 bases and 5 bases respectively, with 9 bases between them. The CDR3 DNA follows: TGTGCCAGCAGTGAAAGTGGGGGGAATGAAAAACTGTTTTTT. It encodes CASSESGGNEKLFF.

CDR3 residues: CASSPRGQAENTGELFF. CDR3 nucleotide sequence: TGTGCCAGCAGCCCCCGAGGGCAAGCGGAGAACACCGGGGAGCTGTTTTTT. The rearrangement links TRBV7-8 to TRBJ2-2; tentative D call: TRBD2 (5 bases). This CDR3 spans 17 amino acids. Germline values: CDR1 SGHVS, CDR2 FQNEAQ. The germline V and J ends were trimmed by 5 bases and 1 base, with 17 bases remaining between them.

This clonotype has a count of ten or more. V usage is TRBV11-2 and J usage is TRBJ1-2; 12 bases line up with TRBD1. The CDR3 sequence is 15 residues long. Trimming took 5 bases from V and 7 from J; bases not matched to a gene: 8. Germline-derived CDR1 and CDR2 are SGHAT and FQNNGV. The CDR3 nucleotides read TGTGCCAGCAGCCCCTCGGGACAGGGGGCAGGTGGCTACACCTTC. Translation gives CASSPSGQGAGGYTF.

The sample holds a few counts of this clonotype. The J gene is TRBJ2-3, the V gene TRBV27; 10 bases align to TRBD2. In germline, CDR1 is MNHEY, CDR2 SMNVEV (reference sequence). The V gene end was trimmed by 2 bases and the J gene end by 2 bases; junction bases not matched to a gene: 1. This CDR3 spans 15 amino acids. The CDR3 nucleotides read TGTGCCAGCAGTTTAACTAGCGGGATCACAGATACGCAGTATTTT. It is translated as CASSLTSGITDTQYF.

This clonotype was detected only a few times. This chain connects TRBV27 to TRBJ2-3; the D call may be TRBD1 or TRBD2 (6 bases each). Germline CDR1 reads MNHEY; CDR2 reads SMNVEV (reference sequence). Deletions cut 5 bases from V and 4 bases from J, with 19 bases between. The CDR3 is 16 residues long. Here the CDR3 DNA reads TGTGCCAGCAGTGCCTTCAGGGGAAGGAGGGCAGATACGCAGTATTTT. As protein: CASSAFRGRRADTQYF.

This clonotype came up a few times. This chain joins TRBV6-1 and TRBJ2-3; 8 nucleotides line up with TRBD2. With 6 bases clipped from V and 5 bases from J, the junction kept 4 bases outside the gene matches. The CDR3 consists of 13 residues. The germline V gene has CDR1 MNHNS and CDR2 SASEGT. The CDR3 sequence: CASRAGVEDTQYF. The CDR3 DNA follows: TGTGCCAGCAGAGCGGGAGTGGAAGATACGCAGTATTTT.

This clonotype occurred a few times. This rearrangement joins TRBV4-1 to TRBJ2-2; the match to TRBD2 covers 11 bases. V was pared by 1 base and J by 7 bases, with 11 bases of the junction left unmatched. The CDR3 is 18 residues long. The V gene's germline CDR1 is MGHRA and CDR2 YSYEKL. As DNA, the CDR3 is TGCGCCAGCAGCCAAGTCCTGCAACTAGCGGGAGACATCGGGGAGCTGTTTTTT. The encoded protein is CASSQVLQLAGDIGELFF.